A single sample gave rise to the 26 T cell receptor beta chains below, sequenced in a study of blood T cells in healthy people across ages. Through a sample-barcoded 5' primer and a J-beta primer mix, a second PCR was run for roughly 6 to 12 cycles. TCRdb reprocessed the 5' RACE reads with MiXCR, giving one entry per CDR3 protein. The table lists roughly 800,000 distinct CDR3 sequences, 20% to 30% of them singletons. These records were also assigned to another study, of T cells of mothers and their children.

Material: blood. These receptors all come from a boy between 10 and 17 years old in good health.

In nucleotides, the CDR3 is TGTGCCAGCAGCTTAGCATCTCCCGACAGGTTCGGGTACCAAGAGACCCAGTACTTC. Translating it yields CASSLASPDRFGYQETQYF. This sequence joins TRBV7-2 and TRBJ2-5; tentative D call: TRBD1 (6 bases). CDR1 is SGHTA, CDR2 FQGNSA, per germline. This CDR3 is 19 amino acids long. Trimming took 0 bases from V and 0 from J, leaving 20 bases between them.

The CDR3 region is CSARDAVQGGPDTQYF. In nucleotides, the CDR3 is TGCAGTGCTAGAGATGCGGTTCAGGGGGGCCCAGATACGCAGTATTTT. The chain recombines TRBV20-1 with TRBJ2-3; D is possibly TRBD1 (7 bases). V lost 0 bases and J lost 4, with 17 bases in between. CDR3 size: 16 residues. Germline CDR1 and CDR2: DFQATT and SNEGSKA (reference sequence).

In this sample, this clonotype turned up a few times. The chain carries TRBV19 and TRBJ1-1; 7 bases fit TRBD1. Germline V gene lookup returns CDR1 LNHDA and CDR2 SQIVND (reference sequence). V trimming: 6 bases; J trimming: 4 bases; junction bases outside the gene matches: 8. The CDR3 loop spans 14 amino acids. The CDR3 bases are TGTGCCAGTAGGTGGAGGGGGCGTATCACTGAAGCTTTCTTT. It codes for CASRWRGRITEAFF. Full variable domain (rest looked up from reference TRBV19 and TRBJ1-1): DGGITQSPKYLFRKEGQNVTLSCEQNLNHDAMYWYRQDPGQGLRLIYYSQIVNDFQKGDIAEGYSVSREKKESFPLTVTSAQKNPTAFYLCASRWRGRITEAFFGQGTRLTVV.

This CDR3 reads CASSQGGYEKLFF. The CDR3 DNA sequence: TGCGCCAGCAGCCAAGGCGGGTATGAAAAACTGTTTTTT. The chain joins TRBV4-1 to TRBJ1-4; no clear D gene. Germline V lookup: CDR1 MGHRA, CDR2 YSYEKL. CDR3 length: 13 residues. Trimming left V 1 base short and J 6 bases short, with 6 bases between.

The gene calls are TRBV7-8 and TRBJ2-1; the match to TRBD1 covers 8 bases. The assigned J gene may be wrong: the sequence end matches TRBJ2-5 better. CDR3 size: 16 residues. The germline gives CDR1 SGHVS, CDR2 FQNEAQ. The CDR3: CTGSSQDRGSQETQYF. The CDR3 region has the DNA TGTACCGGCAGCTCTCAAGACAGGGGATCCCAAGAGACCCAGTACTTC.

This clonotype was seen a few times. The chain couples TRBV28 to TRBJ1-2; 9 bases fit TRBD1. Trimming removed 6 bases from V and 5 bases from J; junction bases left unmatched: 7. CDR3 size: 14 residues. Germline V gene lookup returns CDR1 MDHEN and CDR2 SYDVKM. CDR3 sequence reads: CASRIPGTGYGYTF. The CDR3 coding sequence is TGTGCCAGCAGGATTCCGGGGACAGGGTATGGCTACACCTTC.

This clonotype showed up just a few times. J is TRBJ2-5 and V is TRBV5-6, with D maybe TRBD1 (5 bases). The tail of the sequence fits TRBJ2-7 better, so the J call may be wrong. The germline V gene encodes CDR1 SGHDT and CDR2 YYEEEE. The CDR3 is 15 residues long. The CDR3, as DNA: TGTGCCAGCAGCTTGATGCCAGGGTCGGGCTACGAGCAGTACTTC. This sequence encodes CASSLMPGSGYEQYF.

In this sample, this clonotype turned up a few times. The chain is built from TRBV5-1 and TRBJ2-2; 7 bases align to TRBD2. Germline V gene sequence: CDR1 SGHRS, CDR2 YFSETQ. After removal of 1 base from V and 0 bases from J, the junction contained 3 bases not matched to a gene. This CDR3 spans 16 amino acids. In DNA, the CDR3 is TGCGCCAGCAGCTTGTCGGCGGGAGCGAACACCGGGGAGCTGTTTTTT. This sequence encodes CASSLSAGANTGELFF.

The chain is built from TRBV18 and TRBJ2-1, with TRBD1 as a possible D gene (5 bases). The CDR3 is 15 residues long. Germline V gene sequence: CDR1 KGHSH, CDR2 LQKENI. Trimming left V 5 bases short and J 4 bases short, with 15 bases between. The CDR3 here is CASSMYQGRYNEQFF. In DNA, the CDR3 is TGTGCCAGCTCAATGTATCAGGGCCGGTACAATGAGCAGTTCTTC.

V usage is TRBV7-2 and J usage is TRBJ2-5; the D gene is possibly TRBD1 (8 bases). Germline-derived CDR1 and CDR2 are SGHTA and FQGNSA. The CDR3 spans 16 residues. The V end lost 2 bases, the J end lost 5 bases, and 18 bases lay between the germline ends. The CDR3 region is CASSLKGQGGLETQYF. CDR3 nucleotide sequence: TGTGCCAGCAGCTTAAAAGGACAGGGAGGGTTGGAGACCCAGTACTTC.

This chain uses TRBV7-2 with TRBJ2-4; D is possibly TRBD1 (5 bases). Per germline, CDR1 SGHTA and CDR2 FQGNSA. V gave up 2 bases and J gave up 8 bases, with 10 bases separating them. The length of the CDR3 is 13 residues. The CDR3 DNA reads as TGTGCCAGCAGCTTACAGGGTACGGACATTCAGTACTTC. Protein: CASSLQGTDIQYF.

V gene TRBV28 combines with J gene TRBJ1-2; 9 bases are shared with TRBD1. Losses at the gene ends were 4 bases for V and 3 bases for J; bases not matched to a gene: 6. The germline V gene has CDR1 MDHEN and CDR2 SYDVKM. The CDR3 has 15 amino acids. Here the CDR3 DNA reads TGTGCCAGCAGTTATCCCGGGACAGGGCACTATGGCTACACCTTC. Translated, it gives CASSYPGTGHYGYTF.

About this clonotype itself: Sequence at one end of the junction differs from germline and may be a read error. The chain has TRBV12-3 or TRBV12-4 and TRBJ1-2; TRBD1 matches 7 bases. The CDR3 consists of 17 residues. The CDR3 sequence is CASSRDSPKGPNYGYAF. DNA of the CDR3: TGTGCCAGCAGCCGGGACAGCCCAAAGGGACCTAACTATGGCTACGCCTTC.

Here the CDR3 reads CSTLGEGSYEQYF. The CDR3 DNA reads as TGCAGCACCTTGGGGGAGGGGTCCTACGAGCAGTACTTC. The V gene is TRBV29-1, the J gene TRBJ2-7; 7 bases align to TRBD2. The CDR3 is 13 amino acids. Germline V lookup: CDR1 SQVTM, CDR2 ANQGSEA. J was trimmed by 1 base and V by 8 bases; bases with no gene match: 8.

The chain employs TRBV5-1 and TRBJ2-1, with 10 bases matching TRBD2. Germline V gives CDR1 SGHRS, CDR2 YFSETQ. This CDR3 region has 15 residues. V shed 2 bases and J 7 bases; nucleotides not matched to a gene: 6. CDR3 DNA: TGCGCCAGCAGCTTAGGACTAGCGGTCGGGAATGAGCAGTTCTTC. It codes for CASSLGLAVGNEQFF. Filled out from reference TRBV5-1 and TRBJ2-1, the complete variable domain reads KAGVTQTPRYLIKTRGQQVTLSCSPISGHRSVSWYQQTPGQGLQFLFEYFSETQRNKGNFPGRFSGRQFSNSRSEMNVSTLELGDSALYLCASSLGLAVGNEQFFGPGTRLTVL.

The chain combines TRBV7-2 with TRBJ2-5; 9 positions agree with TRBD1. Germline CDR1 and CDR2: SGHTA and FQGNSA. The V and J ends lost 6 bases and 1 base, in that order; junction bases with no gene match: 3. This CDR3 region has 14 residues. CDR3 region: CASRRTGAQETQYF. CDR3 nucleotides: TGTGCCAGCAGGCGGACAGGGGCCCAAGAGACCCAGTACTTC.

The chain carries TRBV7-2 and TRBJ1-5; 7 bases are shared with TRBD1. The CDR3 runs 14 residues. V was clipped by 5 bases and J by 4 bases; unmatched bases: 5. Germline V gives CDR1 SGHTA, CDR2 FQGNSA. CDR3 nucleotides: TGTGCCAGCAGCCCGACAGGGTGGAATCAGCCCCAGCATTTT. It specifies CASSPTGWNQPQHF.

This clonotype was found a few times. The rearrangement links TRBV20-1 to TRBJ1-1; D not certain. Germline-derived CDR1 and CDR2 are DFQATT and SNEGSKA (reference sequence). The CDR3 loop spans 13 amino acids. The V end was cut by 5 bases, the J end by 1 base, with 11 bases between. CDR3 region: CSAEEDPNTEAFF. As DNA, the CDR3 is TGCAGTGCTGAGGAGGACCCGAACACTGAAGCTTTCTTT.

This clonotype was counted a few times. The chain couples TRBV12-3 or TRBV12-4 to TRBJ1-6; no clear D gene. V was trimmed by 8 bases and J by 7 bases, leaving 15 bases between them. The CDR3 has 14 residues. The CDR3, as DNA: TGTGCCAGCGGAAGACTGGTCCTGAATTCACCCCTCCACTTT. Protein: CASGRLVLNSPLHF.

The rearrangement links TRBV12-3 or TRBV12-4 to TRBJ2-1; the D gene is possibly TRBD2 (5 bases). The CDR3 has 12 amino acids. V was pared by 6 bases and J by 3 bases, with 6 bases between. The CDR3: CASSGNYNEQFF. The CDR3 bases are TGTGCCAGCAGCGGGAACTACAATGAGCAGTTCTTC.

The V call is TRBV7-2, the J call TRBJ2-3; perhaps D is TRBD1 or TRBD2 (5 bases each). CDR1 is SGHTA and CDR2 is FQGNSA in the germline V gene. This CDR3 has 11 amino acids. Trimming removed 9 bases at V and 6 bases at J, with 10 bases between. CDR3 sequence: CASNWGDTQYF. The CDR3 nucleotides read TGTGCCAGTAACTGGGGGGATACGCAGTATTTT.

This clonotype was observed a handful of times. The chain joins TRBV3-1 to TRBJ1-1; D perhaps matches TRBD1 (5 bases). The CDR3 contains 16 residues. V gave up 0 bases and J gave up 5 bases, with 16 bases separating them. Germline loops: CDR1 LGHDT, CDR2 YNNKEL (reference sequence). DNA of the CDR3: TGTGCCAGCAGCCAAGAGACAGTGGGGCCATTTACTGAAGCTTTCTTT. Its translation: CASSQETVGPFTEAFF.

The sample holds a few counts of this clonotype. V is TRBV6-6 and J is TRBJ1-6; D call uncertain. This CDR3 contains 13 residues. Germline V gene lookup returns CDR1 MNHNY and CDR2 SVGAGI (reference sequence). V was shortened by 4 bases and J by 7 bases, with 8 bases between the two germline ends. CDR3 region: CASSWNSNSPLHF. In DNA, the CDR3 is TGTGCCAGCAGTTGGAACTCAAATTCACCCCTCCACTTT.

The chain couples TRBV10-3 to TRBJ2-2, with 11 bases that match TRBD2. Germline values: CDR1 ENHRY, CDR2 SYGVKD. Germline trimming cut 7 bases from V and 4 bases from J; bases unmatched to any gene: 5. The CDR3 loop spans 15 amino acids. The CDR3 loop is CAINYSGRGTGELFF. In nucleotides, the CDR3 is TGTGCCATCAACTATAGCGGGAGGGGCACCGGGGAGCTGTTTTTT.

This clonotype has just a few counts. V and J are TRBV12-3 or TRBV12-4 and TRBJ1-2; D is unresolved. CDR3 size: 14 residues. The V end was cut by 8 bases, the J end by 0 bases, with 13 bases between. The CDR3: CASRPPLANYGYTF. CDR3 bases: TGTGCCAGCCGGCCCCCACTGGCTAACTATGGCTACACCTTC.

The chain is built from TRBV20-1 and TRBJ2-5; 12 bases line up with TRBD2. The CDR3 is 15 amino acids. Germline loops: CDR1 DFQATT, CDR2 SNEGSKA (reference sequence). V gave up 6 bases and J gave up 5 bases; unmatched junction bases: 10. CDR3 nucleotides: TGCAGTGCCAACCCTAGCGGGGGGGCCAGGGAGACCCAGTACTTC. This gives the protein CSANPSGGARETQYF.